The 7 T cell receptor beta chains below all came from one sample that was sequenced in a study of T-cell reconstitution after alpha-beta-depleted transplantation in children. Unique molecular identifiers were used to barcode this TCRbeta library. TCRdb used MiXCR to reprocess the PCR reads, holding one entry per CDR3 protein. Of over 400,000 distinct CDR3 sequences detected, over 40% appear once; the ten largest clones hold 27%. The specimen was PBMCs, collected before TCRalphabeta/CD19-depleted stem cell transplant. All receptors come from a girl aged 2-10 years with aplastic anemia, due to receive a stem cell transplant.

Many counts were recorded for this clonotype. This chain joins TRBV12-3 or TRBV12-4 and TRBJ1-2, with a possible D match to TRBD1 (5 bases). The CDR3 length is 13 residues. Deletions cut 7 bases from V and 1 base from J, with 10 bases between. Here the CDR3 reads CASTKTDNYGYTF. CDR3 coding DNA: TGTGCCAGCACCAAGACAGATAACTATGGCTACACCTTC.

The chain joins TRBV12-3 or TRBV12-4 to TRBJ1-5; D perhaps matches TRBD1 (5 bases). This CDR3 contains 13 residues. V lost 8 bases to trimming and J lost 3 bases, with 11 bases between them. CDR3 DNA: TGTGCCAGCGGGGACGGACACAATCAGCCCCAGCATTTT. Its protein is CASGDGHNQPQHF.

The CDR3 protein is CASSLDRGRTLAEQYF. The CDR3 DNA reads as TGTGCCAGCAGCTTAGACAGGGGGCGTACTCTGGCCGAGCAGTACTTC. The chain combines TRBV7-6 with TRBJ2-7, with 9 bases fitting TRBD1. The V and J ends lost 1 base and 6 bases, in that order; junction bases with no gene match: 10. The CDR3 covers 16 residues. Germline V gene lookup returns CDR1 SGHVS and CDR2 FNYEAQ. Together with reference TRBV7-6 and TRBJ2-7, the CDR3 gives the full variable domain: GAGVSQSPRYKVTKRGQDVALRCDPISGHVSLYWYRQALGQGPEFLTYFNYEAQQDKSGLPNDRFSAERPEGSISTLTIQRTEQRDSAMYRCASSLDRGRTLAEQYFGPGTRLTVT.

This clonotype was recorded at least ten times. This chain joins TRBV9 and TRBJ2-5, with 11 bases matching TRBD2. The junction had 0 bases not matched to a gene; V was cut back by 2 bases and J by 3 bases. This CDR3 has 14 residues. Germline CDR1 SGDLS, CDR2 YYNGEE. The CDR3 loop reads CASSVTSGKETQYF. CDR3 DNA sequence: TGTGCCAGCAGCGTGACTAGCGGGAAAGAGACCCAGTACTTC.

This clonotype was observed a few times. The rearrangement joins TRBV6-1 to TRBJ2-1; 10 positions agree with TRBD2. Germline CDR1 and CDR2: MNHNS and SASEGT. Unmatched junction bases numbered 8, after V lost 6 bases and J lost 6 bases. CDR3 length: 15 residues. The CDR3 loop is CASRGLAVRGNEQFF. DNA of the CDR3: TGTGCCAGCAGAGGACTAGCGGTGCGGGGCAATGAGCAGTTCTTC.

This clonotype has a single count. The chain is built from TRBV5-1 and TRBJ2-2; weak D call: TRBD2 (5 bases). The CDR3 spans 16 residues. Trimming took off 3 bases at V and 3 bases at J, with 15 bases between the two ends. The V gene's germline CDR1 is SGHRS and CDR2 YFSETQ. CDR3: CASSWPSSRHTGELFF. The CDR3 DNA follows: TGCGCCAGCAGCTGGCCCTCTAGCCGTCACACCGGGGAGCTGTTTTTT.

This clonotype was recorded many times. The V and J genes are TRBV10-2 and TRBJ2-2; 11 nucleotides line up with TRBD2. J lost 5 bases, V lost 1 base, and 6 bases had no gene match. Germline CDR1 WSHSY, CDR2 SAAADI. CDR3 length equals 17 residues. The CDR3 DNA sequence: TGCGCCAGCAGTGAGTTACTAGCGGGAGAACGGACCGGGGAGCTGTTTTTT. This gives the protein CASSELLAGERTGELFF.